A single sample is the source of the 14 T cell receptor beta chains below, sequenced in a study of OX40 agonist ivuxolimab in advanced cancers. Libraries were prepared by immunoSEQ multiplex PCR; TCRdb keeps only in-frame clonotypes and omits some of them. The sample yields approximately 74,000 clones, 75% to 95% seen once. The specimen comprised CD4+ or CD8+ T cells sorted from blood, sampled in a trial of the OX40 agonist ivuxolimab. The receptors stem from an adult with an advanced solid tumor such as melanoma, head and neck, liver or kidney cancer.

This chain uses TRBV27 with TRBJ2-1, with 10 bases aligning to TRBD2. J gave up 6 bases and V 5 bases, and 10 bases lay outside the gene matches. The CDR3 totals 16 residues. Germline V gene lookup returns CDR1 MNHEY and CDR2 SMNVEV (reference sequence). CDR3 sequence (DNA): TGTGCCAGCAGTCTAGCGGGAGTAGGTTTTGGCAATGAGCAGTTCTTC. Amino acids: CASSLAGVGFGNEQFF.

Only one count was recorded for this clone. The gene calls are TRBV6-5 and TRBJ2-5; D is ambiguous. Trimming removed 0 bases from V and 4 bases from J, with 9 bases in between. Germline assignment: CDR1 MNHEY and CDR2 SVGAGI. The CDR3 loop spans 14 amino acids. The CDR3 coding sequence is TGTGCCAGCAGTTACTCACTCGGACGAGAGACCCAGTACTTC. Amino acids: CASSYSLGRETQYF.

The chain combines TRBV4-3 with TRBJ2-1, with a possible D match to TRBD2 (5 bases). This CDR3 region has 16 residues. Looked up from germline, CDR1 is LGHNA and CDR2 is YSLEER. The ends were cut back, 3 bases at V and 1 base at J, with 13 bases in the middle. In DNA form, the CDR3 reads TGCGCCAGCAGCCACGAGTTCGGGGTGTCCTACAATGAGCAGTTCTTC. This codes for CASSHEFGVSYNEQFF.

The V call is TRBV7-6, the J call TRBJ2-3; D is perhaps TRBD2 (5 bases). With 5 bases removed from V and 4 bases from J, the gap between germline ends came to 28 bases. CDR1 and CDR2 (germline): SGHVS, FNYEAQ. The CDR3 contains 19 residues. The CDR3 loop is CASSLPPGDEGSGADTQYF. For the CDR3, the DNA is TGTGCCAGCAGCCTCCCCCCCGGCGACGAGGGCTCAGGCGCAGATACGCAGTATTTT.

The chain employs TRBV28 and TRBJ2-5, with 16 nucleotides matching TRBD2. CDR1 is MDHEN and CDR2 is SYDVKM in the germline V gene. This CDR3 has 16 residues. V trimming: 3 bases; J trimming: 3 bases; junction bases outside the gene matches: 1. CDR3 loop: CASSLGLAGGEETQYF. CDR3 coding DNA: TGTGCCAGCAGTTTGGGACTAGCGGGAGGGGAAGAGACCCAGTACTTC. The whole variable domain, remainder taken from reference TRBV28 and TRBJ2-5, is DVKVTQSSRYLVKRTGEKVFLECVQDMDHENMFWYRQDPGLGLRLIYFSYDVKMKEKGDIPEGYSVSREKKERFSLILESASTNQTSMYLCASSLGLAGGEETQYFGPGTRLLVL.

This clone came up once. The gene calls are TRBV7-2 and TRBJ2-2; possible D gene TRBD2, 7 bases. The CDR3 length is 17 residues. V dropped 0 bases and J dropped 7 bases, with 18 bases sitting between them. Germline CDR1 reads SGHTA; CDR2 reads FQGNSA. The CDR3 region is CASSLADGGPLGGELFF. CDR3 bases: TGTGCCAGCAGCTTAGCGGACGGGGGGCCCCTCGGCGGGGAGCTGTTTTTT. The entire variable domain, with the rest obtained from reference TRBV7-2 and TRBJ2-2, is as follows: GAGVSQSPSNKVTEKGKDVELRCDPISGHTALYWYRQSLGQGLEFLIYFQGNSAPDKSGLPSDRFSAERTGGSVSTLTIQRTQQEDSAVYLCASSLADGGPLGGELFFGEGSRLTVL.

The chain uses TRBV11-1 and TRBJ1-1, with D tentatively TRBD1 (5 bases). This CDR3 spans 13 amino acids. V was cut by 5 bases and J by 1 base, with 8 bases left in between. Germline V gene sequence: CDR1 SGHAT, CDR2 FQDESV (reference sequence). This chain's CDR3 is CASSRGGNTEAFF. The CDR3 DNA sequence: TGTGCCAGCAGCCGCGGGGGGAACACTGAAGCTTTCTTT.

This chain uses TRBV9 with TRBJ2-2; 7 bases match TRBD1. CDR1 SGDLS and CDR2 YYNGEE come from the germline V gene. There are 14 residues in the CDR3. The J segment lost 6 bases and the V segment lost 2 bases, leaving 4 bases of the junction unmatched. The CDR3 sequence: CASSVERGPGELFF. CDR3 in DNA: TGTGCCAGCAGCGTTGAGAGGGGGCCCGGGGAGCTGTTTTTT.

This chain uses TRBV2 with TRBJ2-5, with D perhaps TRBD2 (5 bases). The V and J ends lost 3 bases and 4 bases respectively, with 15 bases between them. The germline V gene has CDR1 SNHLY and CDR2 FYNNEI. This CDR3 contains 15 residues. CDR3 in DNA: TGTGCCAGCAGTGATGTGCTAGCTCTTGGAGAGACCCAGTACTTC. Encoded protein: CASSDVLALGETQYF.

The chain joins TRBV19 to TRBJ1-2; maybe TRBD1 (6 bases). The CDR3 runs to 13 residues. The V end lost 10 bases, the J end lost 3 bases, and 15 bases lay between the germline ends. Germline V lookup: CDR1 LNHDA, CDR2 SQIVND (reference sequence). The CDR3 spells CATLQGSDYGYTF. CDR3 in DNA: TGTGCCACCCTACAGGGATCCGACTATGGCTACACCTTC.

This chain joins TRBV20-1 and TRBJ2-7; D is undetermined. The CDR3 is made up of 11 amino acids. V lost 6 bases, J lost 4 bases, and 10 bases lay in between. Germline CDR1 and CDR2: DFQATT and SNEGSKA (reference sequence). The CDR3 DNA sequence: TGCAGTGCACGCCGGCAATACGAGCAGTACTTC. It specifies CSARRQYEQYF.

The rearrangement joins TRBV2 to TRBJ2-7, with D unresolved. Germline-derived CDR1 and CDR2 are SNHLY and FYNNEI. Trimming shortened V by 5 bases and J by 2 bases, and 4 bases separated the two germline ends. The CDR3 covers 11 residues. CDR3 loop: CASSTAYEQYF. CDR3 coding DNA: TGTGCCAGCAGTACAGCCTACGAGCAGTACTTC.

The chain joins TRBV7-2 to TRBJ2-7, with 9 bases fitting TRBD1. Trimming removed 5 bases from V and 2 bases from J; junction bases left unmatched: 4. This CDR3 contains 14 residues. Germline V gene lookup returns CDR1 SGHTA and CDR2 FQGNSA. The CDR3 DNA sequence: TGTGCCAGCAGCCCCTGGACAGGGGCCTACGAGCAGTACTTC. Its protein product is CASSPWTGAYEQYF.

CDR3 in amino acids: CASSSDSSPGELFF. The DNA of the CDR3 is TGTGCCAGCAGTTCCGACAGCAGCCCCGGGGAGCTGTTTTTT. The chain joins TRBV6-6 to TRBJ2-2, with D possibly being TRBD1 (5 bases). The CDR3 totals 14 residues. V was clipped by 4 bases and J by 6 bases, with 12 bases between them. CDR1 is MNHNY, CDR2 SVGAGI, per germline (reference sequence).